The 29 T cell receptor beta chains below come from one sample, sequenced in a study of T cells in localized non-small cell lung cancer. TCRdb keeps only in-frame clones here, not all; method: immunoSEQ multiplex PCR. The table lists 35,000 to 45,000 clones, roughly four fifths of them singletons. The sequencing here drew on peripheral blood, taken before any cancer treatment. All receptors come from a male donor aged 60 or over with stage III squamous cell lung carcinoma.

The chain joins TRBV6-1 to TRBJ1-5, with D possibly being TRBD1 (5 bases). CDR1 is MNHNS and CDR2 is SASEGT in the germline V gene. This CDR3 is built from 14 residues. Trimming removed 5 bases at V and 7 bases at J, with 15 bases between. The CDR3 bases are TGTGCCAGCAGTTCCCGGGGCGAGTGGCAGCCCCAGCATTTT. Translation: CASSSRGEWQPQHF.

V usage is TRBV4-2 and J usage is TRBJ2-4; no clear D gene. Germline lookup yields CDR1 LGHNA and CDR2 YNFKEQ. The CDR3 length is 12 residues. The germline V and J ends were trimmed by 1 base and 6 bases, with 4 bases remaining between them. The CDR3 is CASSQGRNIQYF. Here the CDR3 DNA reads TGTGCCAGCAGCCAAGGGAGAAACATTCAGTACTTC.

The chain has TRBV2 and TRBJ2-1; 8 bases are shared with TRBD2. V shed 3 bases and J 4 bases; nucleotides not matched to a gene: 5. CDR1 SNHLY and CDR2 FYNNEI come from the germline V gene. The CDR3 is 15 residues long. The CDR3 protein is CASSDSGGGYNEQFF. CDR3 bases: TGTGCCAGCAGTGACTCGGGCGGGGGGTACAATGAGCAGTTCTTC.

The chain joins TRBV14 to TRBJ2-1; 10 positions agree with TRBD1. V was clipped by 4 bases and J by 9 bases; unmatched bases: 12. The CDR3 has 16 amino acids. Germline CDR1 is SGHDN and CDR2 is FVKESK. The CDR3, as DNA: TGTGCCAGCAGCCTGCCGGGACAGGGGAAATACGGTGAGCAGTTCTTC. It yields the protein CASSLPGQGKYGEQFF.

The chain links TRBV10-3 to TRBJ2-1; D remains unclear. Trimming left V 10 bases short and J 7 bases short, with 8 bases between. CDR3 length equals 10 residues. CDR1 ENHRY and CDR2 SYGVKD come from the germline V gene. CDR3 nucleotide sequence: TGTGCCACCCTAGGTAATGAGCAGTTCTTC. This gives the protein CATLGNEQFF.

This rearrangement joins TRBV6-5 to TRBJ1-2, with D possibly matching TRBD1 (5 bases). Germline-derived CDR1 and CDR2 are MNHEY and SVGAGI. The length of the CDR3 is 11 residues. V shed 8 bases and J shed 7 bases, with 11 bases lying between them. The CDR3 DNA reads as TGTGCCAGCGGGGCAGGTCGTGGCTACACCTTC. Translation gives CASGAGRGYTF.

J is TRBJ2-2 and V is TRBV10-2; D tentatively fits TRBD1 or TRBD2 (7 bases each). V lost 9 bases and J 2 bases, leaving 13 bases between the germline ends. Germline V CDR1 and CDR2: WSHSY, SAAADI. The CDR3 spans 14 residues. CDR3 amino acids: CASGRGRNTGELFF. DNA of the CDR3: TGCGCCAGTGGGAGGGGGCGCAACACCGGGGAGCTGTTTTTT.

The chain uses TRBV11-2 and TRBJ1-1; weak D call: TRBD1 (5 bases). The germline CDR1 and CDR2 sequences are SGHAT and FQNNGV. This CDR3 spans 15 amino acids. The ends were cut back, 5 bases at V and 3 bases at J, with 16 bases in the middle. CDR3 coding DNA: TGTGCCAGCAGCCCCGGGACTTTCGTGGACACTGAAGCTTTCTTT. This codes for CASSPGTFVDTEAFF.

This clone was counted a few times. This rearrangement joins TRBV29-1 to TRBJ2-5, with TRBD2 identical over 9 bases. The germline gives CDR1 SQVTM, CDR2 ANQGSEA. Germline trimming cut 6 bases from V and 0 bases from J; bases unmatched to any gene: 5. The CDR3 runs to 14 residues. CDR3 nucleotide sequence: TGCAGCGTGCCAGCGGGAGGTTACCAAGAGACCCAGTACTTC. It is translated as CSVPAGGYQETQYF.

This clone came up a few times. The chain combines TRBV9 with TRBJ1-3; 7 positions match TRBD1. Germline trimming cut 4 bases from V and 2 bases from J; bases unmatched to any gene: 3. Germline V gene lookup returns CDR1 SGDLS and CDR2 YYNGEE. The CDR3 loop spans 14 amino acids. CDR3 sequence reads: CASSSGTAGNTIYF. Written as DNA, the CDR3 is TGTGCCAGCAGCAGCGGGACAGCTGGAAACACCATATATTTT.

The CDR3 here is CASSLEGQGAGDEQFF. CDR3 nucleotide sequence: TGTGCCAGCAGCTTGGAGGGACAGGGGGCTGGCGATGAGCAGTTCTTC. The gene calls are TRBV5-7 and TRBJ2-1, with 12 bases that match TRBD1. TRBV5-7 is treated as an ORF (open reading frame) with a function not yet certain. The CDR3 totals 16 residues. V dropped 0 bases and J dropped 8; count of bases not matched to a gene: 6.

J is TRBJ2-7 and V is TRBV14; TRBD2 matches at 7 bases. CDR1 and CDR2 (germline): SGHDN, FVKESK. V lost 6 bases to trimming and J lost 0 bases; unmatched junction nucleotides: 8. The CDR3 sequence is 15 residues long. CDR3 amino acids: CASSRYSGLSYEQYF. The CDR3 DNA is TGTGCCAGCAGTCGTTATAGCGGGCTCTCCTACGAGCAGTACTTC.

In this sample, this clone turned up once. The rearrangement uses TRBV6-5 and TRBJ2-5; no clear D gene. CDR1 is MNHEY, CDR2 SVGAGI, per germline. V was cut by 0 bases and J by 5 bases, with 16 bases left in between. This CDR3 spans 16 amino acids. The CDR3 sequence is CASSYSIKPMGETQYF. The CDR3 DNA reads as TGTGCCAGCAGTTACTCGATAAAACCCATGGGGGAGACCCAGTACTTC.

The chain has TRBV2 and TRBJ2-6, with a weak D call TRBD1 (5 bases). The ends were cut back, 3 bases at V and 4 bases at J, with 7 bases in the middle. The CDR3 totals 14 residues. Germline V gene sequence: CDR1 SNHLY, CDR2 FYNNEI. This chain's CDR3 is CASSDRAGANVLTF. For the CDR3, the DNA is TGTGCCAGCAGTGACAGGGCAGGGGCCAACGTCCTGACTTTC.

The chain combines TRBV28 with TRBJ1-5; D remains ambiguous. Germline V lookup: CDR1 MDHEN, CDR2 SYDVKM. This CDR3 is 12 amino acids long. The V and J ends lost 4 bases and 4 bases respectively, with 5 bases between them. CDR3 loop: CASSWANQPQHF. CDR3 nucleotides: TGTGCCAGCAGTTGGGCGAATCAGCCCCAGCATTTT.

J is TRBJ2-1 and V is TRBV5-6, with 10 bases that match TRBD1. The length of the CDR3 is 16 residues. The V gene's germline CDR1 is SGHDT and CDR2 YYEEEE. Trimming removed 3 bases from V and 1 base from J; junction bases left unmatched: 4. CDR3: CASSSTGGLSYNEQFF. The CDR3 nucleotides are TGTGCCAGCAGCTCGACAGGGGGCCTTTCCTACAATGAGCAGTTCTTC.

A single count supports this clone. The CDR3 reads CASSGTGFGYTF. The CDR3 region has the DNA TGTGCCAGCAGCGGGACAGGTTTCGGCTACACCTTC. This chain uses TRBV9 with TRBJ1-2; 7 bases align to TRBD1. This CDR3 is built from 12 residues. V dropped 3 bases and J dropped 8; count of bases not matched to a gene: 4. Germline-derived CDR1 and CDR2 are SGDLS and YYNGEE.

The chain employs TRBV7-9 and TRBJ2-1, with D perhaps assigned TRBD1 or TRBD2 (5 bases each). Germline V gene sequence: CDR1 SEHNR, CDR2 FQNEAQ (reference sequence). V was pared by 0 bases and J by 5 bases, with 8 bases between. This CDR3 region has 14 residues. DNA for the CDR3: TGTGCCAGCAGCTTAGCGGGACGAAACAATGAGCAGTTCTTC. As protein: CASSLAGRNNEQFF.

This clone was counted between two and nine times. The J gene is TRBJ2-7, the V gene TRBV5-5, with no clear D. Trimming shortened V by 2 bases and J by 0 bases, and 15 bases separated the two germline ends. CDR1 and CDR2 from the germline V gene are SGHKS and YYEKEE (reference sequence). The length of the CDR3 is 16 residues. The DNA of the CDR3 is TGTGCCAGCAGCTTCGTAGTTGGACGGAGCTCCTACGAGCAGTACTTC. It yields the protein CASSFVVGRSSYEQYF.

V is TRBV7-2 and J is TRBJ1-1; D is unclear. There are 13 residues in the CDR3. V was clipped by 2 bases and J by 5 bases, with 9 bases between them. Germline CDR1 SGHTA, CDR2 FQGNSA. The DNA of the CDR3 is TGTGCCAGCAGCTTACCTACTCGGACTGAAGCTTTCTTT. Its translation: CASSLPTRTEAFF.

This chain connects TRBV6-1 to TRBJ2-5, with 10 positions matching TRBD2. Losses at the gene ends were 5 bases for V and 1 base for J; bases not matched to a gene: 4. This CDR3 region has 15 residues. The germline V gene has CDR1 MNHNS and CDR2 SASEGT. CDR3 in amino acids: CASSPGLAIQETQYF. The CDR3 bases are TGTGCCAGCAGTCCGGGACTAGCGATCCAAGAGACCCAGTACTTC.

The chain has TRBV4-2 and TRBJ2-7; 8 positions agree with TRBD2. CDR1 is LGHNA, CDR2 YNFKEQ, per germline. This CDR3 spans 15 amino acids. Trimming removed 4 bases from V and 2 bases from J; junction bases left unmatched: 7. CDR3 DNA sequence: TGTGCCAGCAGCCCGGGGGCGGGAGGAGCCTACGAGCAGTACTTC. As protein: CASSPGAGGAYEQYF.

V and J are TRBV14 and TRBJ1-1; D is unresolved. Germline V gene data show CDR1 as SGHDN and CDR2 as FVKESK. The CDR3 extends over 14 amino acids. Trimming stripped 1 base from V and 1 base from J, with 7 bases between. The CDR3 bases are TGTGCCAGCAGCCAAGGCAGTGCGAACACTGAAGCTTTCTTT. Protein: CASSQGSANTEAFF.

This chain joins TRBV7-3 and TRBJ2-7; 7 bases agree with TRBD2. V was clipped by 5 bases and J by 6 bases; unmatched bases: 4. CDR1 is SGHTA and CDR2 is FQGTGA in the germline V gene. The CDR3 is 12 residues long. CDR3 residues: CASSSGVGEQYF. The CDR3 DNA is TGTGCCAGCAGCAGCGGGGTCGGCGAGCAGTACTTC. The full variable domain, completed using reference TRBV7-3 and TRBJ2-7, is GAGVSQTPSNKVTEKGKYVELRCDPISGHTALYWYRQSLGQGPEFLIYFQGTGAADDSGLPNDRFFAVRPEGSVSTLKIQRTERGDSAVYLCASSSGVGEQYFGPGTRLTVT.

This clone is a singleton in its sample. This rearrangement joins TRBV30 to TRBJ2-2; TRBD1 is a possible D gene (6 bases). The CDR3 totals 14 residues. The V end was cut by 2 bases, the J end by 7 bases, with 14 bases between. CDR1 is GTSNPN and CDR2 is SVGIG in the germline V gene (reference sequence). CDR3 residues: CAWSPGQTNGELFF. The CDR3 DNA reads TGTGCCTGGAGTCCAGGACAGACCAACGGGGAGCTGTTTTTT.

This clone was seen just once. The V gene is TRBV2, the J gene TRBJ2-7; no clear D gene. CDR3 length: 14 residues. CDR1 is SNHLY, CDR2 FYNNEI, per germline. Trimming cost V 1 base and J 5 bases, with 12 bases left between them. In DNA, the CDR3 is TGTGCCAGCAGTGAAGTTGACCAATACCACGAGCAGTACTTC. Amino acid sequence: CASSEVDQYHEQYF.

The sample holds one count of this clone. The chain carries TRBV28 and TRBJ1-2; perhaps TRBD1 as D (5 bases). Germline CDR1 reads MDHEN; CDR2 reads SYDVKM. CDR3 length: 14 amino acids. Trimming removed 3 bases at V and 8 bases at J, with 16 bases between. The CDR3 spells CASSFPGTSGGYTF. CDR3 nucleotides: TGTGCCAGCAGTTTTCCAGGGACCTCGGGCGGCTACACCTTC.

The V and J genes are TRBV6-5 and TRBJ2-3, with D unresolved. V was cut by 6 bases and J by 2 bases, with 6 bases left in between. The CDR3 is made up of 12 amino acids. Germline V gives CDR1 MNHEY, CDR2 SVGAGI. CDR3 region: CASRWNTDTQYF. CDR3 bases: TGTGCCAGCAGATGGAACACAGATACGCAGTATTTT.

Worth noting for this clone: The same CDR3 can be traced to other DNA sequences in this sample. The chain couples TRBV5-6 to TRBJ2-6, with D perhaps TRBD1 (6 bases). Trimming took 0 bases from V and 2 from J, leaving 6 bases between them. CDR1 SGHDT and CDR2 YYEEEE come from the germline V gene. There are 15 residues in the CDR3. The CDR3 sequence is CASSLGGPGANVLTF. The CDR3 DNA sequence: TGTGCCAGCAGCTTGGGGGGGCCTGGGGCCAACGTCCTGACTTTC. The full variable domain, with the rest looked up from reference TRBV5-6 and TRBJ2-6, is DAGVTQSPTHLIKTRGQQVTLRCSPKSGHDTVSWYQQALGQGPQFIFQYYEEEERQRGNFPDRFSGHQFPNYSSELNVNALLLGDSALYLCASSLGGPGANVLTFGAGSRLTVL.